The rows below give T cell receptor beta chains drawn from one sample of a study of blood T cell repertoires in COVID-19. Sequencing used immunoSEQ multiplex PCR; TCRdb keeps in-frame clones, though not all of them. This table has about 190,000 clones, around 84% appearing once. Sequencing used PBMCs or T cells enriched from blood (not recorded which). Source of these receptors: a woman younger than 45 who had recovered from COVID-19. The CDR3 runs from the conserved cysteine through the conserved F or W. Fields, in order: J gene, V gene, clone size, D gene, CDR3 protein, CDR3 DNA. A D gene is named only where the DNA matches it firmly. The size of a clone is reported for some rows only, either as once, few or many, or as a class for expanded clones.

J gene: TRBJ2-3
V gene: TRBV29-1
clone size: .
D gene: .
CDR3 protein: CSVDSPSTDTQYF
CDR3 DNA: TGCAGCGTGGACAGCCCTAGCACAGATACGCAGTATTTT

J gene: TRBJ1-2
V gene: TRBV3-1/TRBV3-2
clone size: .
D gene: .
CDR3 protein: CASSQDFWQIYGYTF
CDR3 DNA: TGTGCCAGCAGCCAAGATTTCTGGCAGATCTATGGCTACACCTTC

J gene: TRBJ2-5
V gene: TRBV5-1
clone size: .
D gene: TRBD2
CDR3 protein: CASSPGLADMGGKTQYF
CDR3 DNA: TGCGCCAGCAGCCCGGGACTAGCGGACATGGGGGGAAAAACCCAGTACTTC

J gene: TRBJ1-1
V gene: TRBV19
clone size: .
D gene: .
CDR3 protein: CASSGAGRTEAFF
CDR3 DNA: TGTGCCAGTAGTGGGGCTGGGAGGACTGAAGCTTTCTTT

J gene: TRBJ1-1
V gene: TRBV15
clone size: .
D gene: TRBD1
CDR3 protein: CATSRTDRAENTEAFF
CDR3 DNA: TGTGCCACCAGCAGAACTGACAGGGCAGAGAACACTGAAGCTTTCTTT

J gene: TRBJ1-5
V gene: TRBV9
clone size: .
D gene: .
CDR3 protein: CASSVTGGNQPQHF
CDR3 DNA: TGTGCCAGCAGCGTAACGGGGGGGAATCAGCCCCAGCATTTT

J gene: TRBJ2-2
V gene: TRBV11-3
clone size: many
D gene: .
CDR3 protein: CASSLRQGPGELFF
CDR3 DNA: TGTGCCAGCAGCTTACGGCAGGGGCCCGGGGAGCTGTTTTTT

J gene: TRBJ1-2
V gene: TRBV5-1
clone size: .
D gene: .
CDR3 protein: CASSFGGNYGYTF
CDR3 DNA: TGCGCCAGCAGCTTTGGAGGGAACTATGGCTACACCTTC

J gene: TRBJ1-5
V gene: TRBV25-1
clone size: few
D gene: .
CDR3 protein: CASSDISDPSDQPQHF
CDR3 DNA: TGTGCCAGCAGTGATATCAGCGACCCAAGTGATCAGCCCCAGCATTTT

J gene: TRBJ1-4
V gene: TRBV7-2
clone size: few
D gene: TRBD1
CDR3 protein: CASSHGGDRANEKLFF
CDR3 DNA: TGTGCCAGCAGCCACGGGGGGGACAGGGCTAATGAAAAACTGTTTTTT

J gene: TRBJ1-4
V gene: TRBV5-1
clone size: .
D gene: .
CDR3 protein: CASSLVIGGTNEKLFF
CDR3 DNA: TGCGCCAGCAGCTTGGTAATCGGGGGAACTAATGAAAAACTGTTTTTT

J gene: TRBJ1-6
V gene: TRBV10-3
clone size: .
D gene: TRBD1
CDR3 protein: CAITSGTGGDSPLHF
CDR3 DNA: TGTGCCATCACCTCCGGGACAGGAGGAGATTCACCCCTCCACTTT

J gene: TRBJ2-7
V gene: TRBV6-5
clone size: .
D gene: TRBD2
CDR3 protein: CASSAGLAGTYEQYF
CDR3 DNA: TGTGCCAGCAGCGCTGGACTAGCGGGGACCTACGAGCAGTACTTC

J gene: TRBJ1-1
V gene: TRBV7-9
clone size: .
D gene: .
CDR3 protein: CASSLLTGNTEAFF
CDR3 DNA: TGTGCCAGCAGCCTACTGACTGGGAACACTGAAGCTTTCTTT

J gene: TRBJ1-1
V gene: TRBV20-1
clone size: .
D gene: .
CDR3 protein: CSASNRVEAFF
CDR3 DNA: TGCAGTGCCTCAAACAGGGTTGAAGCTTTCTTT

J gene: TRBJ1-1
V gene: TRBV15
clone size: .
D gene: TRBD1
CDR3 protein: CATSSRTGETEAFF
CDR3 DNA: TGTGCCACCAGCAGCAGAACAGGGGAGACTGAAGCTTTCTTT

J gene: TRBJ1-1
V gene: TRBV12-3/TRBV12-4
clone size: .
D gene: .
CDR3 protein: CASSSKGPEAFF
CDR3 DNA: TGTGCCAGCAGTTCCAAGGGGCCTGAAGCTTTCTTT

J gene: TRBJ1-2
V gene: TRBV7-3
clone size: .
D gene: .
CDR3 protein: CASSLSNNYGYTF
CDR3 DNA: TGTGCCAGCAGCTTATCCAATAACTATGGCTACACCTTC

J gene: TRBJ2-1
V gene: TRBV6-1
clone size: .
D gene: .
CDR3 protein: CASSEGSSRWNEQFF
CDR3 DNA: TGTGCCAGCAGTGAAGGCTCTAGCAGGTGGAATGAGCAGTTCTTC

J gene: TRBJ2-1
V gene: TRBV14
clone size: .
D gene: TRBD2
CDR3 protein: CASSSSPRGLAGSYNEQFF
CDR3 DNA: TGTGCCAGCAGCTCATCCCCGAGGGGACTAGCGGGATCCTACAATGAGCAGTTCTTC

J gene: TRBJ2-3
V gene: TRBV23-1
clone size: .
D gene: .
CDR3 protein: CASSQSRRVTDTQYF
CDR3 DNA: TGCGCCAGCAGTCAATCGCGGCGGGTCACAGATACGCAGTATTTT

J gene: TRBJ2-1
V gene: TRBV6-2/TRBV6-3
clone size: few
D gene: TRBD2
CDR3 protein: CASSQGGRISYNEQFF
CDR3 DNA: TGTGCCAGCAGCCAAGGCGGGAGAATCTCCTACAATGAGCAGTTCTTC

J gene: TRBJ1-3
V gene: TRBV2
clone size: .
D gene: .
CDR3 protein: CATRKKSGNTIYF
CDR3 DNA: TGTGCCACGCGGAAGAAATCTGGAAACACCATATATTTT

J gene: TRBJ1-2
V gene: TRBV19
clone size: .
D gene: .
CDR3 protein: CASSIPGLTNYGYTF
CDR3 DNA: TGTGCCAGTAGTATCCCGGGACTCACTAACTATGGCTACACCTTC

J gene: TRBJ1-6
V gene: TRBV3-1/TRBV3-2
clone size: .
D gene: .
CDR3 protein: CASSQDLAGRSPLHF
CDR3 DNA: TGTGCCAGCAGCCAAGATCTCGCAGGGCGATCACCCCTCCACTTT

J gene: TRBJ2-1
V gene: TRBV12-3/TRBV12-4
clone size: .
D gene: .
CDR3 protein: CASRALGEQFF
CDR3 DNA: TGTGCCAGCAGGGCGCTAGGTGAGCAGTTCTTC

J gene: TRBJ2-5
V gene: TRBV5-1
clone size: .
D gene: .
CDR3 protein: CASSLGWVRETQYF
CDR3 DNA: TGCGCCAGCAGCTTGGGCTGGGTGCGGGAGACCCAGTACTTC

J gene: TRBJ1-2
V gene: TRBV4-1
clone size: .
D gene: .
CDR3 protein: CASSQEWTDGYTF
CDR3 DNA: TGCGCCAGCAGCCAAGAATGGACAGATGGCTACACCTTC

J gene: TRBJ1-4
V gene: TRBV4-1
clone size: once
D gene: .
CDR3 protein: CASSQEQATRYNEKLFF
CDR3 DNA: TGCGCCAGCAGCCAAGAACAGGCCACCCGGTATAATGAAAAACTGTTTTTT

J gene: TRBJ2-5
V gene: TRBV25-1
clone size: .
D gene: .
CDR3 protein: CASSESGRRETQYF
CDR3 DNA: TGTGCCAGCAGTGAATCTGGGAGGCGGGAGACCCAGTACTTC

J gene: TRBJ2-1
V gene: TRBV5-6
clone size: .
D gene: .
CDR3 protein: CASSLFRGYNEQFF
CDR3 DNA: TGTGCCAGCAGCTTGTTTCGGGGCTACAATGAGCAGTTCTTC

J gene: TRBJ2-1
V gene: TRBV28
clone size: few
D gene: TRBD2
CDR3 protein: CASDLSGRAYNEQFF
CDR3 DNA: TGTGCCAGCGATTTGAGCGGGAGGGCCTACAATGAGCAGTTCTTC

J gene: TRBJ2-5
V gene: TRBV6-5
clone size: .
D gene: .
CDR3 protein: CASSPPTGLGETQYF
CDR3 DNA: TGTGCCAGCAGCCCCCCGACAGGATTAGGGGAGACCCAGTACTTC

J gene: TRBJ2-1
V gene: TRBV2
clone size: .
D gene: TRBD1
CDR3 protein: CASTRGQGGNEQFF
CDR3 DNA: TGTGCCAGCACTAGAGGACAGGGAGGCAATGAGCAGTTCTTC

J gene: TRBJ1-6
V gene: TRBV5-4
clone size: .
D gene: TRBD1
CDR3 protein: CASSRNRGNSPLHF
CDR3 DNA: TGTGCCAGCAGCCGCAACAGGGGAAATTCACCCCTCCACTTT

J gene: TRBJ1-5
V gene: TRBV19
clone size: .
D gene: .
CDR3 protein: CASSIQSGDNQPQHF
CDR3 DNA: TGTGCCAGTAGTATCCAGTCGGGGGACAATCAGCCCCAGCATTTT

J gene: TRBJ2-7
V gene: TRBV11-2
clone size: few
D gene: .
CDR3 protein: CATRRAGLFWQYF
CDR3 DNA: TGTGCCACTCGGCGGGCAGGTCTTTTCTGGCAGTACTTC

J gene: TRBJ1-4
V gene: TRBV12-2
clone size: .
D gene: .
CDR3 protein: CASRPSRDRDEKLFF
CDR3 DNA: TGTGCAAGTCGCCCTAGCCGTGACAGGGATGAAAAACTGTTTTTT

J gene: TRBJ1-2
V gene: TRBV3-1/TRBV3-2
clone size: .
D gene: .
CDR3 protein: CASSQDPYGYTF
CDR3 DNA: TGTGCCAGCAGCCAAGACCCATATGGCTACACCTTC

J gene: TRBJ1-1
V gene: TRBV29-1
clone size: .
D gene: .
CDR3 protein: CSVLFVEAFF
CDR3 DNA: TGCAGCGTTTTATTTGTTGAAGCTTTCTTT